A selection of T cell receptor beta chains follows, all from one sample in a study of blood T cell repertoires in COVID-19. Clones were sequenced by immunoSEQ multiplex PCR, and TCRdb holds only the in-frame ones, with some missing. The data show over 250,000 clones, approximately 83% seen once. What was sequenced was peripheral blood. The receptors stem from an older woman with acute or convalescent COVID-19. The CDR3 runs from the conserved cysteine through the conserved F or W. Each record gives: V gene, J gene, D gene, CDR3 protein. D genes are given only for firm matches.

v_call: TRBV5-6
j_call: TRBJ1-2
d_call: -
cdr3_aa: CASSYHQGNYGYTF

v_call: TRBV10-3
j_call: TRBJ2-5
d_call: TRBD2
cdr3_aa: CATGREGYQETQYF

v_call: TRBV15
j_call: TRBJ1-2
d_call: TRBD1
cdr3_aa: CATSRDQVGQENGYTF

v_call: TRBV11-2
j_call: TRBJ1-2
d_call: TRBD1
cdr3_aa: CASSSIRQGMTYGYTF

v_call: TRBV12-3/TRBV12-4
j_call: TRBJ1-5
d_call: -
cdr3_aa: CASSLPGGPQHF

v_call: TRBV2
j_call: TRBJ2-2
d_call: -
cdr3_aa: CASSGQGNTGELFF

v_call: TRBV5-6
j_call: TRBJ1-3
d_call: -
cdr3_aa: CASSFQRLGNTIYF

v_call: TRBV19
j_call: TRBJ2-1
d_call: -
cdr3_aa: CATQRGGLNGYEQFF

v_call: TRBV6-5
j_call: TRBJ2-5
d_call: -
cdr3_aa: CASRPGLGETQYF

v_call: TRBV12-3/TRBV12-4
j_call: TRBJ1-2
d_call: -
cdr3_aa: CASSDRHYGYTF

v_call: TRBV12-5
j_call: TRBJ1-2
d_call: -
cdr3_aa: CASGLPPGGGYTF

v_call: TRBV11-2
j_call: TRBJ1-2
d_call: -
cdr3_aa: CASSLDGADYGYTF

v_call: TRBV27
j_call: TRBJ2-5
d_call: -
cdr3_aa: CASSFAGQETQYF

v_call: TRBV7-2
j_call: TRBJ1-1
d_call: -
cdr3_aa: CASSAGTGSEAFF

v_call: TRBV13
j_call: TRBJ2-5
d_call: TRBD1
cdr3_aa: CASSSDRGGQETQYF

v_call: TRBV7-6
j_call: TRBJ2-7
d_call: -
cdr3_aa: CASSLGGGASSYEQYF

v_call: TRBV19
j_call: TRBJ2-7
d_call: -
cdr3_aa: CASRTQGGSSYEQYF

v_call: TRBV30
j_call: TRBJ1-2
d_call: -
cdr3_aa: CAWGRSYGYTF

v_call: TRBV3-1/TRBV3-2
j_call: TRBJ2-1
d_call: -
cdr3_aa: CASSPPRGRVGNEQFF

v_call: TRBV19
j_call: TRBJ2-7
d_call: -
cdr3_aa: CASSSPAESRYEQYF

v_call: TRBV2
j_call: TRBJ2-5
d_call: TRBD1
cdr3_aa: CASSPGQGALGTQYF

v_call: TRBV7-9
j_call: TRBJ1-2
d_call: -
cdr3_aa: CASSLGGGSNYGYTF